Below, 5 T cell receptor beta chains from the same sample are listed, as sequenced in a study of a mutant IDH1 vaccine in newly diagnosed glioma. The protocol was immunoSEQ multiplex PCR, while the TCRdb copy is restricted to in-frame clones and leaves out a portion. Among 30,000 to 35,000 clones, roughly 50% were seen once, and the ten largest hold approximately 11%. The time point is: week 5, during vaccination. Topical imiquimod was applied with each vaccine dose, which held 300 ug of mutant IDH1 20-mer peptide. No antigen has been identified for these receptors. The sample was PBMCs, taken from a glioma patient whose treatment included an IDH1 peptide vaccine. The source of these receptors is a woman younger than 35 with glioma.

The chain combines TRBV19 with TRBJ2-4; D gene uncertain. With 3 bases removed from V and 1 base from J, the gap between germline ends came to 7 bases. The CDR3 sequence is 14 residues long. CDR1 and CDR2 (germline): LNHDA, SQIVND (reference sequence). Here the CDR3 DNA reads TGTGCCAGTAGTATGTCAACGGCCAAAAACATTCAGTACTTC. It translates to CASSMSTAKNIQYF.

V gene TRBV18 combines with J gene TRBJ2-5; unclear D gene. With 1 base removed from V and 2 bases from J, the gap between germline ends came to 8 bases. Germline loops: CDR1 KGHSH, CDR2 LQKENI. The CDR3 has 14 amino acids. The CDR3 region has the DNA TGTGCCAGCTCACCACGAAACCGTCAAGAGACCCAGTACTTC. Encoded protein: CASSPRNRQETQYF.

The chain carries TRBV7-2 and TRBJ2-7; weak D call: TRBD2 (5 bases). CDR1 is SGHTA and CDR2 is FQGNSA in the germline V gene. V was clipped by 5 bases and J by 5 bases, with 7 bases between them. The CDR3 contains 11 residues. The CDR3 is CASSERDEQYF. The DNA of the CDR3 is TGTGCCAGCAGCGAGAGGGACGAGCAGTACTTC.

This clone was detected a few times. The CDR3 here is CASSVGTDTQYF. CDR3 DNA: TGTGCCAGCAGCGTCGGCACAGATACGCAGTATTTT. This chain uses TRBV7-2 with TRBJ2-3; no clear D gene. Between the trimmed V and J ends, which lost 5 bases and 1 base, there was a span of 4 bases. This CDR3 has 12 amino acids. The germline V gene has CDR1 SGHTA and CDR2 FQGNSA.

This clone is labeled as medium-sized (0.01 to 0.1%). The CDR3, as DNA: TGTGCCAGCAGTGAGGGGCGGTCGGACACAGATACGCAGTATTTT. Amino acid sequence: CASSEGRSDTDTQYF. The chain uses TRBV6-4 and TRBJ2-3; maybe TRBD1 (5 bases). The V and J ends lost 3 bases and 2 bases respectively, with 12 bases between them. The CDR3 is 15 residues long. From germline, CDR1 is MRHNA and CDR2 SNTAGT.